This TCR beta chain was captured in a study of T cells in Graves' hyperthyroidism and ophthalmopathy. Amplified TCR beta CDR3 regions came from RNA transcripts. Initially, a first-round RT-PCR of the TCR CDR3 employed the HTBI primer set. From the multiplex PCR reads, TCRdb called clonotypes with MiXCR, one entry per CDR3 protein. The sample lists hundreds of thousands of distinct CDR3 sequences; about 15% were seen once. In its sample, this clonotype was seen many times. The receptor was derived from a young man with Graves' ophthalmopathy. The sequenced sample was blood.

The CDR3 loop is CASSWGQGDEKLFF. CDR3 bases: TGCGCCAGCAGCTGGGGGCAGGGAGACGAAAAACTGTTTTTT. The chain joins TRBV5-1 to TRBJ1-4; possible D gene TRBD1, 6 bases. V was clipped by 3 bases and J by 8 bases, with 14 bases between them. Germline CDR1 is SGHRS and CDR2 is YFSETQ. This CDR3 is 14 amino acids long. Full variable domain (remainder filled in from reference TRBV5-1 and TRBJ1-4): KAGVTQTPRYLIKTRGQQVTLSCSPISGHRSVSWYQQTPGQGLQFLFEYFSETQRNKGNFPGRFSGRQFSNSRSEMNVSTLELGDSALYLCASSWGQGDEKLFFGSGTQLSVL.